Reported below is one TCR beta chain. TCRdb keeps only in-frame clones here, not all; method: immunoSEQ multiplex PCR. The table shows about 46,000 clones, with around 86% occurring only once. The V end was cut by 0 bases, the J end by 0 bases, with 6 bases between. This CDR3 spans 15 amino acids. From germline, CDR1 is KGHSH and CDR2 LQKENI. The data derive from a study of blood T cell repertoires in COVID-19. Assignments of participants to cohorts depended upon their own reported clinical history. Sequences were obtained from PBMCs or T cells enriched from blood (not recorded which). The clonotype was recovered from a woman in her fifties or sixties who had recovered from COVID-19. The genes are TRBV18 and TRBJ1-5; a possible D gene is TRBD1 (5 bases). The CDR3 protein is CASSPPGDSNQPQHF. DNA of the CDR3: TGTGCCAGCTCACCACCAGGGGATAGCAATCAGCCCCAGCATTTT.